These 16 T cell receptor beta chains share one sample of origin, sequenced in a study of T cells after yellow fever vaccination. Each CDR3 protein gets one entry after TCRdb re-called the 5' RACE reads with MiXCR. The sample contains some 550,000 distinct CDR3 sequences, about 19% of which appear only once. This sample comprised PBMCs, obtained 15 days after the yellow fever booster vaccination. The receptors here all came from a man aged 30 to 39 who received the YFV17D yellow fever vaccine.

The V gene is TRBV20-1, the J gene TRBJ2-5, with D tentatively TRBD1 (6 bases). V lost 5 bases to trimming and J lost 4 bases, with 11 bases between them. Per germline, CDR1 DFQATT and CDR2 SNEGSKA (reference sequence). The length of the CDR3 is 12 residues. The CDR3 bases are TGCAGTGCTGAGACCAGGGGAGAGACCCAGTACTTC. It specifies CSAETRGETQYF.

V gene TRBV5-1 combines with J gene TRBJ2-5, with 7 nucleotides matching TRBD1. Germline lookup yields CDR1 SGHRS and CDR2 YFSETQ. J gave up 0 bases and V 4 bases, and 3 bases lay outside the gene matches. This CDR3 is 14 amino acids long. The CDR3: CASSPGQYQETQYF. Written as DNA, the CDR3 is TGCGCCAGCAGCCCGGGACAGTACCAAGAGACCCAGTACTTC.

The genes are TRBV4-3 and TRBJ2-2, with 10 bases identical to TRBD1. With V trimmed by 7 bases and J by 5 bases, 10 bases remained unmatched. The CDR3 contains 16 residues. CDR1 LGHNA and CDR2 YSLEER come from the germline V gene. In DNA form, the CDR3 reads TGCGCCAGCACCTCCTCGCGGACAGGGGGGACCGGGGAGCTGTTTTTT. Its translation: CASTSSRTGGTGELFF.

This clonotype was observed a handful of times. This chain connects TRBV6-2 or TRBV6-3 to TRBJ2-3, with D possibly being TRBD2 (5 bases). CDR1 MNHEY and CDR2 SVGEGT come from the germline V gene. The CDR3 runs 14 residues. Trimming took 6 bases from V and 0 from J, leaving 10 bases between them. CDR3 nucleotide sequence: TGTGCCAGCAGGGTGGGAGTCAGCACAGATACGCAGTATTTT. As protein: CASRVGVSTDTQYF.

J is TRBJ2-1 and V is TRBV6-2 or TRBV6-3; possibly TRBD1 for D (5 bases). This CDR3 has 15 residues. Germline V gene data show CDR1 as MNHEY and CDR2 as SVGEGT. Trimming took 7 bases from V and 4 from J, leaving 17 bases between them. The CDR3: CASKHRQYYYNEQFF. The DNA of the CDR3 is TGTGCCAGCAAACACCGACAGTACTATTACAATGAGCAGTTCTTC.

This clonotype showed up just a few times. CDR3 in amino acids: CSAPDPRAGPYNEQFF. DNA for the CDR3: TGCAGTGCGCCCGACCCGAGAGCGGGCCCCTACAATGAGCAGTTCTTC. The rearrangement joins TRBV20-1 to TRBJ2-1, with a weak D call TRBD2 (6 bases). Trimming cost V 6 bases and J 2 bases, with 20 bases left between them. The CDR3 totals 16 residues. CDR1 DFQATT and CDR2 SNEGSKA come from the germline V gene (reference sequence).

The chain joins TRBV28 to TRBJ2-7; 8 bases agree with TRBD1. V dropped 5 bases and J dropped 2; count of bases not matched to a gene: 8. Looked up from germline, CDR1 is MDHEN and CDR2 is SYDVKM. The CDR3 covers 15 residues. In DNA, the CDR3 is TGTGCCAGCAGTCCTGCGGGACAGGCGACCTACGAGCAGTACTTC. Translation: CASSPAGQATYEQYF.

CDR3 in amino acids: CASSPPGGQGYEQYF. In DNA form, the CDR3 reads TGTGCCAGCTCACCACCAGGGGGACAGGGCTACGAGCAGTACTTC. V is TRBV18 and J is TRBJ2-7, with 9 bases fitting TRBD1. Trimming at V came to 0 bases and at J to 3 bases, leaving 3 bases not matched to a gene. The CDR3 length is 15 residues. Germline loops: CDR1 KGHSH, CDR2 LQKENI. The full variable domain, completed using reference TRBV18 and TRBJ2-7, is NAGVMQNPRHLVRRRGQEARLRCSPMKGHSHVYWYRQLPEEGLKFMVYLQKENIIDESGMPKERFSAEFPKEGPSILRIQQVVRGDSAAYFCASSPPGGQGYEQYFGPGTRLTVT.

The CDR3 here is CASSLARREGQGEQFF. For the CDR3, the DNA is TGTGCCAGCAGCTTAGCCCGTCGGGAGGGCCAAGGTGAGCAGTTCTTC. V and J are TRBV7-2 and TRBJ2-1; 8 nucleotides agree with TRBD2. CDR1 and CDR2 (germline): SGHTA, FQGNSA. CDR3 length: 16 residues. Trimming removed 0 bases from V and 9 bases from J; junction bases left unmatched: 10.

The chain uses TRBV20-1 and TRBJ2-6, with no clear D. Trimming took 1 base from V and 2 from J, leaving 9 bases between them. The CDR3 covers 15 residues. The germline gives CDR1 DFQATT, CDR2 SNEGSKA (reference sequence). CDR3 coding DNA: TGCAGTGCTAGAGTGGTGGGGACTGGGGCCAACGTCCTGACTTTC. Its translation is CSARVVGTGANVLTF.

This clonotype occurred a few times. V is TRBV6-5 and J is TRBJ2-7, with 11 positions matching TRBD2. The germline gives CDR1 MNHEY, CDR2 SVGAGI. This CDR3 has 15 residues. V lost 6 bases and J lost 9; bases outside the gene matches: 13. CDR3 in DNA: TGTGCCAGCAGAGGCCGAAGGACTAGCGGGTCTGCGCAGTACTTC. This translates into CASRGRRTSGSAQYF.

This clonotype was recorded at least ten times. Its ends do not fully match the called genes, so a read error is possible. Here the CDR3 DNA reads TGTGCCACCAGTCGGGGAGACCTGAACTCCGGGGAGCTGTTTTTT. It encodes CATSRGDLNSGELFF. The chain has TRBV24-1 and TRBJ2-2; a possible D gene is TRBD2 (5 bases). This CDR3 is built from 15 residues. Germline V lookup: CDR1 KGHDR, CDR2 SFDVKD.

V usage is TRBV18 and J usage is TRBJ2-5; perhaps TRBD1 as D (6 bases). V lost 3 bases and J 4 bases, leaving 12 bases between the germline ends. Germline V lookup: CDR1 KGHSH, CDR2 LQKENI. CDR3 length: 14 residues. The CDR3 bases are TGTGCCAGCTCACCGAGGACAGATCGAGAGACCCAGTACTTC. This codes for CASSPRTDRETQYF.

The gene calls are TRBV3-1 and TRBJ2-1, with TRBD2 matching 9 bases. The CDR3 runs to 18 residues. CDR1 LGHDT and CDR2 YNNKEL come from the germline V gene (reference sequence). After removal of 2 bases from V and 7 bases from J, the junction contained 15 bases not matched to a gene. The CDR3 DNA reads TGTGCCAGCAGCCAATTCCCCCTTGCGGGAGGGATGAGGAATGAGCAGTTCTTC. Encoded protein: CASSQFPLAGGMRNEQFF.

This clonotype came up a few times. The chain combines TRBV5-1 with TRBJ2-1, with D perhaps given as TRBD1 or TRBD2 (5 bases each). The CDR3 has 17 residues. Germline V gives CDR1 SGHRS, CDR2 YFSETQ. The V and J ends lost 2 bases and 3 bases respectively, with 18 bases between them. The CDR3 region has the DNA TGCGCCAGCAGCTTTCTCGGGGCTAGTGAGGGCTACAATGAGCAGTTCTTC. Translated: CASSFLGASEGYNEQFF.

This clonotype was seen more than once but under ten times. The chain is built from TRBV12-3 or TRBV12-4 and TRBJ2-5; 7 bases are a match to TRBD1. The CDR3 totals 14 residues. With 6 bases clipped from V and 3 bases from J, the junction kept 7 bases outside the gene matches. The CDR3 sequence: CASRKTGWEETQYF. The CDR3 nucleotides are TGTGCCAGCAGAAAGACAGGGTGGGAAGAGACCCAGTACTTC.